These 31 T cell receptor beta chains came from one sample sequenced in a study of T cell responses to AZD1222 COVID-19 vaccine. Profiled with immunoSEQ multiplex PCR; TCRdb holds only in-frame clones, not every one. The table records more than 95,000 clones, 80% to 90% of them present only once. The specimen comprised peripheral blood, sampled 28 days after the second AZD1222 dose. All receptors come from an adult who received the AZD1222 COVID-19 vaccine.

Only a few counts were recorded for this clone. The gene calls are TRBV6-2 or TRBV6-3 and TRBJ2-7, with no clear D. This CDR3 is built from 13 residues. Trimming removed 1 base at V and 5 bases at J, with 9 bases between. The V gene's germline CDR1 is MNHEY and CDR2 SVGEGT. The CDR3 region is CASSYWKVNEQYF. For the CDR3, the DNA is TGTGCCAGCAGTTACTGGAAGGTTAACGAGCAGTACTTC.

The chain has TRBV28 and TRBJ1-5; D unresolved. V was shortened by 3 bases and J by 7 bases, with 25 bases between the two germline ends. There are 18 residues in the CDR3. Germline V lookup: CDR1 MDHEN, CDR2 SYDVKM. The CDR3 loop reads CASSLSPPGPMFGQPQHF. In nucleotides, the CDR3 is TGTGCCAGCAGTTTGAGTCCCCCCGGGCCGATGTTCGGGCAGCCCCAGCATTTT.

The chain joins TRBV7-2 to TRBJ1-1; a weak D match, TRBD1 (6 bases). This CDR3 has 14 amino acids. V was clipped by 5 bases and J by 3 bases, with 13 bases between them. Germline CDR1 SGHTA, CDR2 FQGNSA. CDR3 sequence reads: CASSPTGHYTEAFF. CDR3 sequence (DNA): TGTGCCAGCAGCCCGACAGGCCACTACACTGAAGCTTTCTTT.

This chain links TRBV27 with TRBJ2-2; tentatively, D is TRBD2 (6 bases). The germline V gene has CDR1 MNHEY and CDR2 SMNVEV (reference sequence). CDR3 size: 13 residues. V lost 3 bases to trimming and J lost 10 bases, with 12 bases between them. In DNA form, the CDR3 reads TGTGCCAGCAGTTTGTTGGGACTCTCGGAGCTGTTTTTT. It is translated as CASSLLGLSELFF.

The chain couples TRBV15 to TRBJ2-7; D is unresolved. The germline V and J ends were trimmed by 1 base and 2 bases, with 9 bases remaining between them. Germline assignment: CDR1 LNHNV and CDR2 YYDKDF (reference sequence). The CDR3 contains 14 residues. The CDR3 sequence is CATSRGPPAYEQYF. In DNA, the CDR3 is TGTGCCACCAGCAGAGGGCCTCCCGCCTACGAGCAGTACTTC.

This chain links TRBV5-1 with TRBJ2-1, with D possibly being TRBD2 (5 bases). Trimming shortened V by 4 bases and J by 7 bases, and 9 bases separated the two germline ends. The CDR3 has 12 amino acids. The V gene's germline CDR1 is SGHRS and CDR2 YFSETQ. In nucleotides, the CDR3 is TGCGCCAGCAGCATCTTAGCGAATGAGCAGTTCTTC. This gives the protein CASSILANEQFF.

The chain employs TRBV6-2 or TRBV6-3 and TRBJ1-5, with D perhaps TRBD1 (5 bases). This CDR3 is 15 amino acids long. Germline assignment: CDR1 MNHEY and CDR2 SVGEGT. Trimming took off 2 bases at V and 1 base at J, with 9 bases between the two ends. The CDR3 here is CASSYNWGSNQPQHF. Written as DNA, the CDR3 is TGTGCCAGCAGTTACAATTGGGGCAGCAATCAGCCCCAGCATTTT.

This chain links TRBV24-1 with TRBJ2-1, with D perhaps matching TRBD1 (7 bases). Germline values: CDR1 KGHDR, CDR2 SFDVKD. The CDR3 has 16 amino acids. Trimming removed 6 bases from V and 5 bases from J, with 19 bases in between. The CDR3 coding sequence is TGTGCCACCAGTCGGCCAGGGGGGAAAACCCACAATGAGCAGTTCTTC. Its protein is CATSRPGGKTHNEQFF.

This clone was counted only a few times. This chain connects TRBV2 to TRBJ1-2; 7 nucleotides agree with TRBD1. This CDR3 region has 12 residues. Germline CDR1 and CDR2: SNHLY and FYNNEI. The V segment lost 6 bases and the J segment 8 bases; nucleotides outside the gene matches: 6. The CDR3 is CASRIDREGYTF. DNA of the CDR3: TGTGCCAGCAGAATTGACAGGGAAGGCTACACCTTC.

The chain has TRBV6-2 or TRBV6-3 and TRBJ1-5; maybe TRBD1 (5 bases). Germline V gene data show CDR1 as MNHEY and CDR2 as SVGEGT. This CDR3 has 18 amino acids. V shed 0 bases and J shed 0 bases, with 15 bases lying between them. The chain's CDR3 is CASSYSWGRGYSNQPQHF. Written as DNA, the CDR3 is TGTGCCAGCAGTTACTCATGGGGGAGAGGGTATAGCAATCAGCCCCAGCATTTT.

V is TRBV6-5 and J is TRBJ1-5; D unclear. Trimming shortened V by 6 bases and J by 2 bases, and 8 bases separated the two germline ends. CDR3 length equals 13 residues. CDR1 is MNHEY, CDR2 SVGAGI, per germline. The CDR3 sequence: CASRGTGNQPQHF. CDR3 DNA: TGTGCCAGCAGAGGCACAGGCAATCAGCCCCAGCATTTT.

The chain couples TRBV3-1 (or the pseudogene TRBV3-2) to TRBJ1-4, with 8 bases lining up with TRBD1. Germline trimming cut 4 bases from V and 8 bases from J; bases unmatched to any gene: 9. The V gene's germline CDR1 is LGHDT and CDR2 YNNKEL (reference sequence). The CDR3 covers 15 residues. The CDR3 coding sequence is TGTGCCAGCAGCCTTGGACAGGGCCGATTGGAAAAACTGTTTTTT. Amino acid sequence: CASSLGQGRLEKLFF.

The rearrangement links TRBV7-9 to TRBJ2-3; 13 bases map to TRBD2. Germline V gene data show CDR1 as SEHNR and CDR2 as FQNEAQ (reference sequence). The CDR3 is made up of 16 amino acids. V dropped 1 base and J dropped 4; count of bases not matched to a gene: 2. The CDR3 region is CASSLGTSGGSDTQYF. CDR3 in DNA: TGTGCCAGCAGCTTAGGGACTAGCGGGGGCTCAGATACGCAGTATTTT.

This chain connects TRBV2 to TRBJ2-7; 7 bases are shared with TRBD1. The CDR3 length is 14 residues. Germline loops: CDR1 SNHLY, CDR2 FYNNEI. Trimming took 6 bases from V and 4 from J; bases not matched to a gene: 9. CDR3 bases: TGTGCCAGCAGGACCGGGACAGAACGTTACGAGCAGTACTTC. As protein: CASRTGTERYEQYF. The complete variable domain, with remaining parts taken from reference TRBV2 and TRBJ2-7, reads EPEVTQTPSHQVTQMGQEVILRCVPISNHLYFYWYRQILGQKVEFLVSFYNNEISEKSEIFDDQFSVERPDGSNFTLKIRSTKLEDSAMYFCASRTGTERYEQYFGPGTRLTVT.

The count of this clone is one. The chain employs TRBV7-9 and TRBJ1-6; D not resolved. The germline V and J ends were trimmed by 1 base and 10 bases, with 8 bases remaining between them. The CDR3 runs to 13 residues. In germline, CDR1 is SEHNR, CDR2 FQNEAQ (reference sequence). In DNA form, the CDR3 reads TGTGCCAGCAGCTTAGGAGGCGCCTCACCCCTCCACTTT. Protein: CASSLGGASPLHF.

The V call is TRBV7-8, the J call TRBJ1-5; possibly TRBD1 for D (5 bases). The CDR3 has 14 amino acids. Germline lookup yields CDR1 SGHVS and CDR2 FQNEAQ. Trimming shortened V by 6 bases and J by 4 bases, and 13 bases separated the two germline ends. The CDR3 nucleotides are TGTGCCAGCAGGCCAGGGACGGGTAATCAGCCCCAGCATTTT. Translated, it gives CASRPGTGNQPQHF.

The V call is TRBV6-5, the J call TRBJ2-3; 9 bases line up with TRBD2. V gave up 8 bases and J gave up 5 bases; unmatched junction bases: 11. CDR1 is MNHEY and CDR2 is SVGAGI in the germline V gene. The CDR3 totals 15 residues. The CDR3 loop reads CASFYGGGAVDTQYF. In DNA form, the CDR3 reads TGTGCCAGCTTCTATGGCGGGGGGGCGGTAGATACGCAGTATTTT.

The rearrangement uses TRBV19 and TRBJ2-2; D is perhaps TRBD2 (7 bases). The ends were cut back, 9 bases at V and 3 bases at J, with 20 bases in the middle. Germline V gene sequence: CDR1 LNHDA, CDR2 SQIVND (reference sequence). The CDR3 spans 16 residues. Here the CDR3 reads CASRRGGAPDTGELFF. The DNA for the CDR3 is TGTGCCAGCCGCCGAGGGGGGGCGCCGGACACCGGGGAGCTGTTTTTT.

The chain links TRBV6-5 to TRBJ2-7, with 7 nucleotides matching TRBD1. V lost 6 bases, J lost 3 bases, and 8 bases stayed unmatched. Germline V CDR1 and CDR2: MNHEY, SVGAGI. CDR3 length equals 14 residues. Here the CDR3 reads CASRSDRVGYEQYF. CDR3 nucleotides: TGTGCCAGCAGGTCCGACAGGGTCGGCTACGAGCAGTACTTC.

The chain carries TRBV5-6 and TRBJ1-3; D uncertain. CDR3 length: 17 amino acids. Deletions cut 4 bases from V and 0 bases from J, with 17 bases between. The germline V gene encodes CDR1 SGHDT and CDR2 YYEEEE. CDR3 in amino acids: CASSQPGLGFSGNTIYF. DNA of the CDR3: TGTGCCAGCAGCCAACCGGGCCTCGGATTCTCTGGAAACACCATATATTTT.

Only a few counts were recorded for this clone. The chain has TRBV7-3 and TRBJ2-5; TRBD1 matches 8 bases. Trimming at V came to 4 bases and at J to 5 bases, leaving 15 bases not matched to a gene. CDR3 size: 17 residues. The V gene's germline CDR1 is SGHTA and CDR2 FQGTGA. CDR3 protein: CASSSPEQGANRETQYF. CDR3 DNA: TGTGCCAGCAGCTCCCCGGAGCAGGGGGCGAATCGGGAGACCCAGTACTTC.

The chain uses TRBV7-9 and TRBJ1-2; TRBD1 matches at 7 bases. The ends lost 2 bases at V and 8 bases at J; junction bases unmatched: 11. Germline V CDR1 and CDR2: SEHNR, FQNEAQ (reference sequence). The CDR3 consists of 15 residues. The CDR3 DNA sequence: TGTGCCAGCAGCTTACTAGACAGGGCTCCGCAGGGCTACACCTTC. The encoded protein is CASSLLDRAPQGYTF. The full variable domain, rest sourced from reference TRBV7-9 and TRBJ1-2, is DTGVSQNPRHKITKRGQNVTFRCDPISEHNRLYWYRQTLGQGPEFLTYFQNEAQLEKSRLLSDRFSAERPKGSFSTLEIQRTEQGDSAMYLCASSLLDRAPQGYTFGSGTRLTVV.

This rearrangement joins TRBV18 to TRBJ1-4, with D possibly matching TRBD1 (5 bases). From germline, CDR1 is KGHSH and CDR2 LQKENI. The CDR3 length is 16 residues. Trimming left V 1 base short and J 3 bases short, with 12 bases between. The CDR3 nucleotides read TGTGCCAGCTCACCACGGGAGGGGCCGGCTAATGAAAAACTGTTTTTT. This sequence encodes CASSPREGPANEKLFF. The full variable domain, rest sourced from reference TRBV18 and TRBJ1-4, is NAGVMQNPRHLVRRRGQEARLRCSPMKGHSHVYWYRQLPEEGLKFMVYLQKENIIDESGMPKERFSAEFPKEGPSILRIQQVVRGDSAAYFCASSPREGPANEKLFFGSGTQLSVL.

This clone came up a few times. V gene TRBV14 combines with J gene TRBJ2-2; D remains unclear. Germline loops: CDR1 SGHDN, CDR2 FVKESK. CDR3 length equals 14 residues. Trimming shortened V by 4 bases and J by 6 bases, and 12 bases separated the two germline ends. The CDR3 bases are TGTGCCAGCAGCCGTAACATTCGCTCCGGGGAGCTGTTTTTT. It encodes CASSRNIRSGELFF.

This chain uses TRBV7-9 with TRBJ2-7; D is uncertain. Trimming removed 3 bases at V and 2 bases at J, with 5 bases between. The CDR3 spans 12 residues. Per germline, CDR1 SEHNR and CDR2 FQNEAQ (reference sequence). CDR3 in DNA: TGTGCCAGCAGCTTTGTAGCCTACGAGCAGTACTTC. It encodes CASSFVAYEQYF.

This clone was detected a few times. The chain has TRBV4-3 and TRBJ2-7, with a possible D match to TRBD2 (5 bases). CDR1 LGHNA and CDR2 YSLEER come from the germline V gene. V was trimmed by 3 bases and J by 2 bases, leaving 11 bases between them. The CDR3 is made up of 14 amino acids. CDR3 sequence reads: CASSQLTGTYEQYF. The CDR3 nucleotides are TGCGCCAGCAGCCAGTTGACGGGAACCTACGAGCAGTACTTC.

This rearrangement joins TRBV4-3 to TRBJ2-6; no firm D call. The CDR3 has 16 residues. From germline, CDR1 is LGHNA and CDR2 YSLEER. The V end was cut by 0 bases, the J end by 1 base, with 7 bases between. The CDR3 spells CASSQEWGSGANVLTF. As DNA, the CDR3 is TGCGCCAGCAGCCAAGAATGGGGATCTGGGGCCAACGTCCTGACTTTC.

This clone turned up a few times. The chain combines TRBV10-1 with TRBJ2-3; 10 bases map to TRBD2. CDR3 length: 16 residues. Looked up from germline, CDR1 is WNHNN and CDR2 is SYGVQD (reference sequence). V trimming: 5 bases; J trimming: 2 bases; junction bases outside the gene matches: 7. CDR3: CASSQGTSEYTDTQYF. The CDR3 region has the DNA TGCGCCAGCAGTCAAGGGACTAGCGAATACACAGATACGCAGTATTTT.

The gene calls are TRBV10-3 and TRBJ2-7; tentatively, D is TRBD1 or TRBD2 (5 bases each). The germline V and J ends were trimmed by 2 bases and 1 base, with 9 bases remaining between them. Germline loops: CDR1 ENHRY, CDR2 SYGVKD. The CDR3 length is 14 residues. CDR3 in DNA: TGTGCCATCAGTGAGCCGGGGCGGTCCTACGAGCAGTACTTC. Translating gives CAISEPGRSYEQYF.

The V and J genes are TRBV7-8 and TRBJ1-2; TRBD1 matches 8 bases. Germline values: CDR1 SGHVS, CDR2 FQNEAQ. The CDR3 sequence is 15 residues long. The junction had 10 bases not matched to a gene; V was cut back by 5 bases and J by 5 bases. CDR3 in amino acids: CASSPGGFGVYGYTF. CDR3 nucleotide sequence: TGTGCCAGCAGCCCAGGGGGCTTCGGGGTGTATGGCTACACCTTC.

The V call is TRBV11-2, the J call TRBJ2-3; 10 bases align to TRBD2. V lost 1 base to trimming and J lost 5 bases; unmatched junction nucleotides: 9. Germline CDR1 SGHAT, CDR2 FQNNGV. The CDR3 totals 17 residues. In nucleotides, the CDR3 is TGTGCCAGCAGCTTAGGGGGGCGGCCTAGCGGGGGAGATACGCAGTATTTT. Its protein is CASSLGGRPSGGDTQYF.